The present entry profiles one T cell receptor beta chain with its context. Its specificity is not known. Expressed TCRB transcripts were sequenced after all isolated RNA was converted to cDNA. Sequencing used immunoSEQ multiplex PCR; TCRdb keeps in-frame clones, though not all of them. The data hold about 340,000 clones, with around an eighth observed a single time. Sorting with CD45RO/CCR7/CD25/CD127/CD95/CD27 yielded naive, central memory, regulatory and stem-like memory CD4+ cells. The sample belongs to a study of beta chain features in type 1 diabetes. Study-level points and caveats: In every one of the four CD4+ subsets, TCRB CDR3s were moderately but significantly shorter in Type 1 diabetes patients. The study notes PCR might favor shorter templates equally in patients and controls.

The sequenced material came from naive CD4+ T cells from blood. The sequence was obtained from a young woman with type 1 diabetes.

This CDR3 reads CSVLYSGNTIYF. In DNA, the CDR3 is TGCAGCGTTCTGTACTCTGGAAACACCATATATTTT. J is TRBJ1-3 and V is TRBV29-1, with D unclear. Looked up from germline, CDR1 is SQVTM and CDR2 is ANQGSEA. The germline V and J ends were trimmed by 5 bases and 0 bases, with 5 bases remaining between them. CDR3 length: 12 residues.